A selection of T cell receptor beta chains follows, all from one sample in a study of spatial heterogeneity in lung cancer. In TCRdb, the 5' RACE reads were re-called with MiXCR into one record per CDR3 protein. The data hold roughly 48,000 distinct CDR3 sequences, with roughly 5% observed a single time. Sample: PBMCs, taken at surgery. The receptors originated from a male donor with early-stage non-small cell lung cancer. CDR3s include the opening cysteine and the closing phenylalanine or tryptophan. D genes are given only for firm matches. Rows give clone size only sometimes, using once, few, many, or a class for an expanded clone.

D gene	V gene	clone size	J gene	CDR3 DNA	CDR3 protein
-	TRBV10-3	many	TRBJ1-6	TGTGCCATCAGTGAGGCCTATAATTCACCCCTCCACTTT	CAISEAYNSPLHF
TRBD2	TRBV4-3	many	TRBJ2-5	TGCGCCAGCAGCCAAGGTCCCGGGAGGAGGGAGGAGGAGACCCAGTACTTC	CASSQGPGRREEETQYF
-	TRBV5-1	few	TRBJ2-2	TGCGCCAGCAGCTTGGTAGGGGCGAACACCGGGGAGCTGTTTTTT	CASSLVGANTGELFF
-	TRBV2	many	TRBJ1-5	TGTGCCAGCAGTTCCAGGAGAAATCAGCCCCAGCATTTT	CASSSRRNQPQHF
-	TRBV25-1	many	TRBJ1-1	TGTGCCAGCAGCTACGGGGTAGGCACTGAAGCTTTCTTT	CASSYGVGTEAFF
TRBD1	TRBV12-3/TRBV12-4	few	TRBJ2-7	TGTGCCAGCAGTTATCAGGGGGCTATTGAGCAGTACTTC	CASSYQGAIEQYF
-	TRBV6-1	many	TRBJ1-1	TGTGCCAGCAGTGAAGTAGTGAGCACTGAAGCTTTCTTT	CASSEVVSTEAFF
-	TRBV30	-	TRBJ2-1	TGTGCCTGGAGTGGGATGAGAAGGAGGACAGCTTACAATGAGCAGTTCTTC	CAWSGMRRRTAYNEQFF
-	TRBV4-1	few	TRBJ1-1	TGCGCCAGCAGCCAAGGACCGTGGGACACTGAAGCTTTCTTT	CASSQGPWDTEAFF
-	TRBV7-9	many	TRBJ2-2	TGTGCCAGCAGCTTAGGACTAGTGAACACCGGGGAGCTGTTTTTT	CASSLGLVNTGELFF
-	TRBV21-1	-	TRBJ2-7	TGTGCCAGCAGCAGGGTGGGGGTAGTCGAGCAGTACTTC	CASSRVGVVEQYF
TRBD1	TRBV5-1	few	TRBJ2-7	TGCGCCAGCAGCTCGGGACAGCTTCTAAGCTACGAGCAGTACTTC	CASSSGQLLSYEQYF
-	TRBV14	-	TRBJ2-3	TGTGCCAGCAGCCAGGTCGGGACCACAGATACGCAGTATTTT	CASSQVGTTDTQYF
TRBD2	TRBV4-2	few	TRBJ2-2	TGTGCCAGCAGCCAGGCCCCGGGAGCGGGAGTGATCGGGGAGCTGTTTTTT	CASSQAPGAGVIGELFF
-	TRBV5-6	many	TRBJ2-3	TGTGCCAGCAGCTGGAGGGACGGTGGCACAGATACGCAGTATTTT	CASSWRDGGTDTQYF
-	TRBV4-1	-	TRBJ2-1	TGCGCCAGCAGCTCTATCTACAATGAGCAGTTCTTC	CASSSIYNEQFF
-	TRBV7-9	many	TRBJ2-3	TGTGCCAGCAGCTCCGATTCAATATACACAGATACGCAGTATTTT	CASSSDSIYTDTQYF
TRBD1	TRBV7-9	many	TRBJ1-6	TGTGCCAGCAGCTCTGGACAGGGGGATTCACCCCTCCACTTT	CASSSGQGDSPLHF
-	TRBV7-8	many	TRBJ2-5	TGTGCCAGCAGCGGTGGGGGTAGCCAAGAGACCCAGTACTTC	CASSGGGSQETQYF
TRBD2	TRBV29-1	-	TRBJ2-5	TGCAGCGTAATGACTAGCGGGAGTGTAGAGACCCAGTACTTC	CSVMTSGSVETQYF
-	TRBV18	few	TRBJ2-2	TGTGCCAGCTCTCGAAGGACAGACACCGGGGAGCTGTTTTTT	CASSRRTDTGELFF
-	TRBV5-1	few	TRBJ2-1	TGCGCCAGCAGCTCCCGCTATTACACGGATGAGCAGTTCTTC	CASSSRYYTDEQFF
TRBD2	TRBV6-1	many	TRBJ2-1	TGTGCCAGCAGAGGACTAGCGCCCAATGAGCAGTTCTTC	CASRGLAPNEQFF
-	TRBV7-8	many	TRBJ2-1	TGTGCCAGCAGCTTAGCTTCGGGACCCTCCTACAATGAGCAGTTCTTC	CASSLASGPSYNEQFF
-	TRBV28	many	TRBJ2-1	TGTGCCAGCAGTTTATCCCCGGGCAGGGCCAATGAGCAGTTCTTC	CASSLSPGRANEQFF
-	TRBV7-9	many	TRBJ2-3	TGTGCCAGCAGCTTCCGGGTAGCGCCAGATACGCAGTATTTT	CASSFRVAPDTQYF
-	TRBV2	many	TRBJ2-2	TGTGTCAGCAGTCCCGGGGGGACAGGGAACACCGGGGAGCTGTTTTTT	CVSSPGGTGNTGELFF
TRBD1	TRBV5-1	many	TRBJ1-1	TGCGCCAGCCGGGACAGTGAAGCTTTCTTT	CASRDSEAFF
TRBD2	TRBV6-6	few	TRBJ2-5	TGTGCCAGCAGTTACTTGGGACTAGCGGGTGGAGAGACCCAGTACTTC	CASSYLGLAGGETQYF
-	TRBV6-5	many	TRBJ1-5	TGTGCCAGCAGCCGTGGTGGGAGCAATCAGCCCCAGCATTTT	CASSRGGSNQPQHF